This T cell receptor beta chain originates from a study of cytomegalovirus exposure and HLA in healthy donors. Study-wide results and caveats: Specificity for CMV antigens was confirmed in vitro for three of the CMV-associated chains. It was found in a later analysis that first-cohort TCR clusters tended to co-occur in the approximately 120 validation repertoires.

A note on this clone: Its antigen is as yet unknown.

The donors were in the approximately 120-subject validation cohort; that cohort was separate from the approximately 730-subject first cohort. Assay used: immunoSEQ multiplex PCR; TCRdb lists only in-frame clones, some missing. This repertoire shows about 64,000 clones, 85% to 95% found once; its top ten account for almost 6%. Specimen: PBMCs. The TCR sequence derives from a woman aged 18-29 years in good health and CMV-seropositive.

The CDR3 bases are TGTGCCAGCAGCTTAACTAGCGGGAGGGTCTCTAGCACAGATACGCAGTATTTT. Encoded protein: CASSLTSGRVSSTDTQYF. The chain uses TRBV7-3 and TRBJ2-3, with 11 bases that match TRBD2. Looked up from germline, CDR1 is SGHTA and CDR2 is FQGTGA. V was clipped by 0 bases and J by 0 bases; unmatched bases: 5. The CDR3 has 18 residues.